The 21 T cell receptor beta chains below were found in one sample sequenced in a study of shared clonotypes between healthy human individuals. Profiled with immunoSEQ multiplex PCR; TCRdb holds only in-frame clones, not every one. In the table there are around 640,000 clones, about 95% of which are singletons. The naive CD8 population came from CD45RO-negative cells selected for CCR7, without terminally differentiated effector memory CD45RA+ cells. Sequencing was performed on naive CD8+ T cells sorted from blood. The receptor set was obtained from a woman aged 25 to 39 in good health.

The V call is TRBV6-1, the J call TRBJ1-5; 9 bases fit TRBD1. The germline gives CDR1 MNHNS, CDR2 SASEGT. The CDR3 runs 15 residues. V dropped 8 bases and J dropped 5; count of bases not matched to a gene: 10. The DNA for the CDR3 is TGTGCCAGCCACATAAGAGGACAGGGGCATCAGCCCCAGCATTTT. This sequence encodes CASHIRGQGHQPQHF.

The chain uses TRBV19 and TRBJ2-1; 9 bases are shared with TRBD1. After removal of 8 bases from V and 4 bases from J, the junction contained 9 bases not matched to a gene. There are 15 residues in the CDR3. Germline CDR1 and CDR2: LNHDA and SQIVND (reference sequence). As DNA, the CDR3 is TGTGCCAGTCGTACAGGGGGCATTACGTACAATGAGCAGTTCTTC. Protein product: CASRTGGITYNEQFF. The full variable domain, in which reference TRBV19 and TRBJ2-1 provide the parts outside the CDR3, is DGGITQSPKYLFRKEGQNVTLSCEQNLNHDAMYWYRQDPGQGLRLIYYSQIVNDFQKGDIAEGYSVSREKKESFPLTVTSAQKNPTAFYLCASRTGGITYNEQFFGPGTRLTVL.

The rearrangement links TRBV18 to TRBJ2-2, with TRBD2 matching 7 bases. This CDR3 contains 16 residues. Germline CDR1 and CDR2: KGHSH and LQKENI. Losses at the gene ends were 2 bases for V and 6 bases for J; bases not matched to a gene: 9. As DNA, the CDR3 is TGTGCCAGCTCACCAAACGGAGCGGGATACGCCGGGGAGCTGTTTTTT. As protein: CASSPNGAGYAGELFF.

V usage is TRBV6-5 and J usage is TRBJ2-1; D is uncertain. CDR3 size: 15 residues. V was pared by 0 bases and J by 3 bases, with 9 bases between. Per germline, CDR1 MNHEY and CDR2 SVGAGI. Written as DNA, the CDR3 is TGTGCCAGCAGTTACTCGACAAGCAACTACAATGAGCAGTTCTTC. Translation: CASSYSTSNYNEQFF.

The chain employs TRBV6-5 and TRBJ2-5; D gene unclear. The end of the DNA aligns better with TRBJ2-7, so the J call may be wrong. CDR1 MNHEY and CDR2 SVGAGI come from the germline V gene. The CDR3 totals 16 residues. CDR3 DNA: TGTGCCAGCAGTTCCCCAACGGACGAGCGAGGATACGAGCAGTACTTC. Translating gives CASSSPTDERGYEQYF.

The V and J genes are TRBV2 and TRBJ2-3; 12 bases match TRBD2. V shed 4 bases and J 4 bases; nucleotides not matched to a gene: 3. This CDR3 is built from 15 residues. Germline V lookup: CDR1 SNHLY, CDR2 FYNNEI. CDR3: CASSGLAGAPDTQYF. The DNA of the CDR3 is TGTGCCAGCAGTGGACTAGCGGGAGCCCCAGATACGCAGTATTTT.

V is TRBV7-7 and J is TRBJ2-1, with 14 bases aligning to TRBD2. The CDR3 extends over 19 amino acids. J was trimmed by 6 bases and V by 5 bases; bases with no gene match: 15. Germline loops: CDR1 SSHAT, CDR2 FNYEAQ (reference sequence). Here the CDR3 reads CASSPGLAGEGGWANEQFF. CDR3 in DNA: TGTGCCAGCAGCCCGGGACTAGCGGGAGAGGGAGGTTGGGCCAATGAGCAGTTCTTC.

The chain has TRBV28 and TRBJ2-7; TRBD1 is a possible D gene (8 bases). CDR1 and CDR2 (germline): MDHEN, SYDVKM. This CDR3 has 14 amino acids. V shed 8 bases and J shed 0 bases, with 14 bases lying between them. This chain's CDR3 is CASLQGGSSYEQYF. The CDR3 nucleotides are TGTGCCAGCCTACAGGGGGGGAGCTCCTACGAGCAGTACTTC.

DNA of the CDR3: TGCAGCGCGATCGCGGGGGGGGCCAACGTCCTGACTTTC. The encoded protein is CSAIAGGANVLTF. The chain joins TRBV29-1 to TRBJ2-6, with D possibly TRBD2 on 6 matching bases. Trimming took off 7 bases at V and 4 bases at J, with 11 bases between the two ends. The germline V gene encodes CDR1 SQVTM and CDR2 ANQGSEA. CDR3 length: 13 residues.

This sequence joins TRBV2 and TRBJ1-5; a possible D gene is TRBD1 (5 bases). Trimming shortened V by 2 bases and J by 6 bases, and 5 bases separated the two germline ends. The V gene's germline CDR1 is SNHLY and CDR2 FYNNEI. The CDR3 contains 12 residues. CDR3 sequence (DNA): TGTGCCAGCAGTGAAAGGGGTCAGCCCCAGCATTTT. Translation gives CASSERGQPQHF.

The CDR3 nucleotides are TGTGCCAGCAGTGTGGTACTAGCGGGAGGGCCCGGGGAGCTGTTTTTT. It encodes CASSVVLAGGPGELFF. The chain links TRBV27 to TRBJ2-2; 13 bases match TRBD2. The CDR3 has 16 amino acids. The V gene's germline CDR1 is MNHEY and CDR2 SMNVEV (reference sequence). The V gene end was trimmed by 5 bases and the J gene end by 6 bases; junction bases not matched to a gene: 6.

This clone has a handful of counts. CDR3 DNA: TGTGCCAGTAGTTGGGGTTTTTCTGAAGCTTTCTTT. Translation: CASSWGFSEAFF. The chain carries TRBV19 and TRBJ1-1; D is undetermined. The germline V gene encodes CDR1 LNHDA and CDR2 SQIVND (reference sequence). Trimming left V 5 bases short and J 6 bases short, with 10 bases between. This CDR3 is 12 amino acids long.

As regards this clone: Different DNA sequences within this sample yield the same CDR3. The V gene is TRBV19, the J gene TRBJ2-2; D ambiguous. In germline, CDR1 is LNHDA, CDR2 SQIVND (reference sequence). The CDR3 spans 13 residues. V gave up 3 bases and J gave up 8 bases, with 10 bases separating them. The CDR3: CASSILPTGELFF. For the CDR3, the DNA is TGTGCCAGTAGTATTCTCCCGACTGGGGAGCTGTTTTTT.

This clone has just one count. This rearrangement joins TRBV25-1 to TRBJ1-4; 8 nucleotides align to TRBD1. V was clipped by 1 base and J by 4 bases; unmatched bases: 2. The CDR3 is 15 residues long. Germline CDR1 is MGHDK and CDR2 is SYGVNS. The CDR3 DNA reads as TGTGCCAGCAGTGAATGGGACAGGTTTAATGAAAAACTGTTTTTT. It yields the protein CASSEWDRFNEKLFF.

Only a few counts were recorded for this clone. This chain links TRBV2 with TRBJ2-3; D is possibly TRBD2 (6 bases). The CDR3 spans 15 residues. V dropped 4 bases and J dropped 1 base, with 12 bases sitting between them. Germline CDR1 SNHLY, CDR2 FYNNEI. This CDR3 is CASSVGGYGTDTQYF. Here the CDR3 DNA reads TGTGCCAGCAGTGTTGGGGGGTACGGCACAGATACGCAGTATTTT.

The count of this clone is one. The V gene is TRBV29-1, the J gene TRBJ2-7, with D unclear. The CDR3 extends over 13 amino acids. The germline V gene has CDR1 SQVTM and CDR2 ANQGSEA. V gave up 7 bases and J gave up 0 bases, with 13 bases separating them. Written as DNA, the CDR3 is TGCAGCGCCGATAGTACCTTCTCCTACGAGCAGTACTTC. Protein product: CSADSTFSYEQYF.

The rearrangement links TRBV6-1 to TRBJ1-3; D not resolved. Per the germline V gene, CDR1 is MNHNS and CDR2 is SASEGT. V was shortened by 2 bases and J by 3 bases, with 11 bases between the two germline ends. The CDR3 contains 15 residues. The CDR3: CASSESVTLGNTIYF. The CDR3 DNA reads as TGTGCCAGCAGTGAATCCGTCACCCTTGGAAACACCATATATTTT.

The chain employs TRBV2 and TRBJ2-7; D gene ambiguous. Trimming removed 2 bases from V and 3 bases from J, with 11 bases in between. The CDR3 is 14 residues long. Looked up from germline, CDR1 is SNHLY and CDR2 is FYNNEI. The CDR3 coding sequence is TGTGCCAGCAGTGAATACGTAGCCTACTACGAGCAGTACTTC. Protein: CASSEYVAYYEQYF. The full variable domain, completed using reference TRBV2 and TRBJ2-7, is EPEVTQTPSHQVTQMGQEVILRCVPISNHLYFYWYRQILGQKVEFLVSFYNNEISEKSEIFDDQFSVERPDGSNFTLKIRSTKLEDSAMYFCASSEYVAYYEQYFGPGTRLTVT.

This chain connects TRBV28 to TRBJ1-4; TRBD1 matches 8 bases. The V gene's germline CDR1 is MDHEN and CDR2 SYDVKM. The CDR3 runs 12 residues. In DNA, the CDR3 is TGTGCTACCAGGGGGCTTCAGGAAAAACTGTTTTTT. It is translated as CATRGLQEKLFF.

This chain uses TRBV18 with TRBJ2-1; 7 nucleotides align to TRBD1. Trimming at V came to 3 bases and at J to 3 bases, leaving 5 bases not matched to a gene. The CDR3 contains 15 residues. The germline V gene has CDR1 KGHSH and CDR2 LQKENI. The CDR3 DNA is TGTGCCAGCTCACCGGTGGGGGACAGCTACAATGAGCAGTTCTTC. Residues: CASSPVGDSYNEQFF. Full variable domain (remainder filled in from reference TRBV18 and TRBJ2-1): NAGVMQNPRHLVRRRGQEARLRCSPMKGHSHVYWYRQLPEEGLKFMVYLQKENIIDESGMPKERFSAEFPKEGPSILRIQQVVRGDSAAYFCASSPVGDSYNEQFFGPGTRLTVL.

The chain recombines TRBV5-1 with TRBJ1-3, with a tentative D call TRBD1 (5 bases). The V end lost 4 bases, the J end lost 0 bases, and 17 bases lay between the germline ends. CDR1 SGHRS and CDR2 YFSETQ come from the germline V gene. The CDR3 consists of 17 residues. The CDR3 coding sequence is TGCGCCAGCAGCCGAAACCTACAGGATCTCTCTGGAAACACCATATATTTT. It encodes CASSRNLQDLSGNTIYF.